Sequencing of this T cell receptor (beta chain) was carried out in a study of cytomegalovirus exposure and HLA in healthy donors. Only in-frame clones appear in the TCRdb table, and some are missing; sequencing was by immunoSEQ multiplex PCR. The sample has approximately 230,000 clones; roughly 84% are singletons. This CDR3 comprises 17 residues. J gave up 4 bases and V 4 bases, and 14 bases lay outside the gene matches. Germline lookup yields CDR1 MNHNS and CDR2 SASEGT. Whole-study findings and limits: The study recorded 150 to 200 TCR beta chains that were cytomegalovirus-associated. The classifier, whose performance was assessed in both the original and validation cohorts, reportedly diagnosed cytomegalovirus status with high specificity and sensitivity. Most sequenced TCRs were rare (though some public TCRs occurred in many donors).

As to this clone: As yet, its antigen is unknown.

This sequence joins TRBV6-1 and TRBJ1-2, with 8 bases fitting TRBD1. Source material: PBMCs. This clonotype originated in a man aged 18 to 30 in good health and CMV-seropositive. The CDR3 protein is CASSAHRGRGRVYGYTF. CDR3 in DNA: TGTGCCAGCAGTGCCCACCGGGGCAGGGGGCGCGTCTATGGCTACACCTTC.